One and the same sample provided the 3 T cell receptor beta chains below, sequenced in a study of control samples from healthy donors and cancer patients. Method: immunoSEQ multiplex PCR; TCRdb's copy keeps in-frame clones and lacks some. The sample lists 150,000 to 200,000 clones, approximately 86% occurring once. Sequenced material: blood. The receptor set was obtained from a woman in her thirties in good health.

The chain links TRBV7-2 to TRBJ1-5, with TRBD1 identical over 8 bases. This CDR3 is built from 14 residues. Germline V gives CDR1 SGHTA, CDR2 FQGNSA. V lost 5 bases and J lost 7; bases outside the gene matches: 7. The CDR3 DNA reads as TGTGCCAGCAGCGGTTACAGGGGGGGGCAGCCCCAGCATTTT. This codes for CASSGYRGGQPQHF.

The CDR3 region is CASSDRQGYNEQFF. The CDR3 DNA sequence: TGTGCCAGCAGCGACCGTCAGGGCTACAATGAGCAGTTCTTC. The rearrangement links TRBV5-6 to TRBJ2-1; the D gene is possibly TRBD1 (5 bases). Germline-derived CDR1 and CDR2 are SGHDT and YYEEEE. This CDR3 has 14 amino acids. Deletions cut 4 bases from V and 3 bases from J, with 11 bases between.

V is TRBV29-1 and J is TRBJ1-2, with TRBD1 as a possible D gene (6 bases). The V end lost 6 bases, the J end lost 4 bases, and 15 bases lay between the germline ends. The CDR3 extends over 13 amino acids. Germline CDR1 SQVTM, CDR2 ANQGSEA. Written as DNA, the CDR3 is TGCAGCGTCGAATTACAGGGTTCCTATGGCTACACCTTC. This encodes CSVELQGSYGYTF.